This TCR beta chain originates from a study of T cell repertoires in cytomegalovirus infection. Ten or more counts support this clonotype. No antigen is known for it. Overall study findings and caveats: Cumulative frequency (of public TCR beta family members) identified carriers of CMV plus the relevant HLA.

Via MiXCR, TCRdb re-called the reads, giving one row per CDR3 protein. This sample has hundreds of thousands of distinct CDR3 sequences, with roughly a tenth found just once. After removal of 1 base from V and 0 bases from J, the junction contained 11 bases not matched to a gene. The CDR3 loop spans 18 amino acids. Germline CDR1 SGHDT, CDR2 YYEEEE. The TCR sequence derives from a human donor in good health (CMV status not recorded). Some clones in this sample may be carry-over from other donors' samples. Sequencing used PBMCs. The rearrangement uses TRBV5-6 and TRBJ2-5, with 8 bases aligning to TRBD2. This chain's CDR3 is CASSLYGSGEQNQETQYF. In DNA, the CDR3 is TGTGCCAGCAGCTTGTATGGTAGCGGGGAGCAGAACCAAGAGACCCAGTACTTC.